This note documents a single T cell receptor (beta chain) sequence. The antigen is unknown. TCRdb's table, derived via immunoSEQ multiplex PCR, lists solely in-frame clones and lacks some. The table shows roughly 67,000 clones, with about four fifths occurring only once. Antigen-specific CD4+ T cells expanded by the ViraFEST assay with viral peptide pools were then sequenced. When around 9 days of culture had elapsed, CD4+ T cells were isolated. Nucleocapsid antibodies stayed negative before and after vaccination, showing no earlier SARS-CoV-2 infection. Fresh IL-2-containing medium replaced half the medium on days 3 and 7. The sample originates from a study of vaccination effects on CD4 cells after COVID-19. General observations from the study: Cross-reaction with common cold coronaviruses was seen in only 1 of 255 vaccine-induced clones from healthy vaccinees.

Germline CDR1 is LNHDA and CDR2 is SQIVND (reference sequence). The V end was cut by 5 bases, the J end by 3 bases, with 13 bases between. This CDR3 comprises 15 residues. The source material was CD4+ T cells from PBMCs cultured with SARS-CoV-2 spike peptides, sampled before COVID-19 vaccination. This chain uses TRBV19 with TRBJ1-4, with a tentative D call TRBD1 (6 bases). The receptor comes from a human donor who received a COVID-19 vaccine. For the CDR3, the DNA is TGTGCCAGTAGTCGATTCGGACAGCCTAATGAAAAACTGTTTTTT. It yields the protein CASSRFGQPNEKLFF.